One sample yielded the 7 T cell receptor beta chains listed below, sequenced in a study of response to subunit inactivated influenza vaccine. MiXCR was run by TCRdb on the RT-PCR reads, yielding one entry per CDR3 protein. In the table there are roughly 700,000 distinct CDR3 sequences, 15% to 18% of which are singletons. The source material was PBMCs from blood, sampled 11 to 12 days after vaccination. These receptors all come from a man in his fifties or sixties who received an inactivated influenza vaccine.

CDR3 residues: CASSGSGGTGPSEQFF. The CDR3 nucleotides are TGTGCCAGCAGCGGGTCCGGGGGGACAGGCCCGAGTGAGCAGTTCTTC. J is TRBJ2-1 and V is TRBV12-3 or TRBV12-4; perhaps TRBD1 as D (8 bases). This CDR3 region has 16 residues. Trimming removed 6 bases at V and 9 bases at J, with 24 bases between.

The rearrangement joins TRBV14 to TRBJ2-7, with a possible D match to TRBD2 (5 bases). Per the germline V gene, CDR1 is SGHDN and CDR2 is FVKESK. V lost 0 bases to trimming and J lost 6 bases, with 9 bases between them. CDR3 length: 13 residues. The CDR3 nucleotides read TGTGCCAGCAGCCAAGACCAAGGACTCGAGCAGTACTTC. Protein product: CASSQDQGLEQYF.

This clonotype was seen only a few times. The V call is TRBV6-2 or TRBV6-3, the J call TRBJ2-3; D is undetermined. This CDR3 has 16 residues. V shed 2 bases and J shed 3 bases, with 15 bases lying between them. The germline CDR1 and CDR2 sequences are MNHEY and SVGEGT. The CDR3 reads CASSYGNWDLTDTQYF. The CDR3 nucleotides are TGTGCCAGCAGTTACGGGAACTGGGATCTTACAGATACGCAGTATTTT.

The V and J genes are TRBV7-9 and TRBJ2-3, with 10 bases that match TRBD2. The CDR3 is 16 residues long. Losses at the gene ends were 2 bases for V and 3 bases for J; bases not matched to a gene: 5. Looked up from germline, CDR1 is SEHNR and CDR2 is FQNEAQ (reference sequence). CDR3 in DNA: TGTGCCAGCAGCTTACTAGCGGGGGTGGGTACAGATACGCAGTATTTT. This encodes CASSLLAGVGTDTQYF.

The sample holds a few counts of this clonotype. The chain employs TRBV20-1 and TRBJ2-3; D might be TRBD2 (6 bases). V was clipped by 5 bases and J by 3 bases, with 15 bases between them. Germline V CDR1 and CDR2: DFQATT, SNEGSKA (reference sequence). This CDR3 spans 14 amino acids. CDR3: CSARRGGATDTQYF. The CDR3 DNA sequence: TGCAGTGCTCGGAGGGGTGGGGCAACAGATACGCAGTATTTT.

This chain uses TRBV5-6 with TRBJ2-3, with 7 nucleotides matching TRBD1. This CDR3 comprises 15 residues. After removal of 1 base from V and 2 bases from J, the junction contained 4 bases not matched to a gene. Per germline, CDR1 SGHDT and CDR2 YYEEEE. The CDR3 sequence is CASSLNRGHTDTQYF. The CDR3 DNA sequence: TGTGCCAGCAGCTTGAACAGGGGACACACAGATACGCAGTATTTT.

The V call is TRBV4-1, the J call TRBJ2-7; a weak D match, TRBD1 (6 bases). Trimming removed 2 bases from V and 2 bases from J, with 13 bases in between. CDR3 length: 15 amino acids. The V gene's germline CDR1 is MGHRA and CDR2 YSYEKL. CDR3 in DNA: TGCGCCAGCAGCCAAAACAGGGAGTTAGCCTACGAGCAGTACTTC. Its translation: CASSQNRELAYEQYF.